The clone carrying this T cell receptor (beta chain) showed up many times. This record comes from a study of neurological immune-mediated disorders. The germline V gene encodes CDR1 SGHVS and CDR2 FNYEAQ. CDR3 length equals 16 residues. V was pared by 1 base and J by 2 bases, with 15 bases between. TCRdb re-called the 5' RACE reads through MiXCR, storing one row per CDR3 protein. In the table there are 80,000 or so distinct CDR3 sequences, roughly 9.9% of which are singletons. The chain carries TRBV7-6 and TRBJ2-7; D might be TRBD1 (5 bases). What was sequenced was PBMCs. The sequence derives from a man aged 45-60 years in good health. The CDR3 sequence is CASSLGSGARAYEQYF. Here the CDR3 DNA reads TGTGCCAGCAGCTTAGGGAGTGGGGCACGGGCCTACGAGCAGTACTTC. Full variable domain (outside the CDR3, taken from reference TRBV7-6 and TRBJ2-7): GAGVSQSPRYKVTKRGQDVALRCDPISGHVSLYWYRQALGQGPEFLTYFNYEAQQDKSGLPNDRFSAERPEGSISTLTIQRTEQRDSAMYRCASSLGSGARAYEQYFGPGTRLTVT.